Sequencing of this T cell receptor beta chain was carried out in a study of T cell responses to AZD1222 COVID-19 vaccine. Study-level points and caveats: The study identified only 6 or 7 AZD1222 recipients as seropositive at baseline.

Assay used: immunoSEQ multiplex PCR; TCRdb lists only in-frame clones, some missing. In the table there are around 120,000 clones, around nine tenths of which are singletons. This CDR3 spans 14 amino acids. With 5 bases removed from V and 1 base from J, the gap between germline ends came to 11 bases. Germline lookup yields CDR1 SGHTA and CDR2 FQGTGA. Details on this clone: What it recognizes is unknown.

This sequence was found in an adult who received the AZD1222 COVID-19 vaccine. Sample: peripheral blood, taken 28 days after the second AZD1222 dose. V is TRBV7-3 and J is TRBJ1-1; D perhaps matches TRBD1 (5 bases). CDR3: CASSLQASNTEAFF. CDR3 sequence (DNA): TGTGCCAGCAGCCTACAGGCATCGAACACTGAAGCTTTCTTT.